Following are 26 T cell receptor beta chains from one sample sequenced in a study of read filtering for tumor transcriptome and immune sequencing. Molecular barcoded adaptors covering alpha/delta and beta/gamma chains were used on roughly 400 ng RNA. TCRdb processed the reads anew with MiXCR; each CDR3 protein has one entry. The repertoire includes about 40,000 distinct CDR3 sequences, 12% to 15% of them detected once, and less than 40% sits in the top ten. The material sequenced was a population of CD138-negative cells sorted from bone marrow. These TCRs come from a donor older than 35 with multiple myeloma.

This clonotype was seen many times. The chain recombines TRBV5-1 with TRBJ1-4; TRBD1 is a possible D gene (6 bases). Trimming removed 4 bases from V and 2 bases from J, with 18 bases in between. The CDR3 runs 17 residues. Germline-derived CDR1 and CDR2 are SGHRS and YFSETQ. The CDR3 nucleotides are TGCGCCAGCAGCGGAGGGGGGGCGCGTGGGACTAATGAAAAACTGTTTTTT. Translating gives CASSGGGARGTNEKLFF.

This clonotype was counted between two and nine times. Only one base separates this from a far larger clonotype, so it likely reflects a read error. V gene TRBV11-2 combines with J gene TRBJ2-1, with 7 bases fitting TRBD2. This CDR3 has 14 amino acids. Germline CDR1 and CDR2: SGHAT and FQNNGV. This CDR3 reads CASNLALGGNEQFF. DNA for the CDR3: TGTGCCAGCAACTTAGCGCTGGGGGGGAATGAGCAGTTCTTC.

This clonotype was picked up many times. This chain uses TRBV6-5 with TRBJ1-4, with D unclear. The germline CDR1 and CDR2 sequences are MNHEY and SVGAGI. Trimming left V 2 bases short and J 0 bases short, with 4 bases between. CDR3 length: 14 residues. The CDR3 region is CASSYGTTNEKLFF. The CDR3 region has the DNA TGTGCCAGCAGTTACGGGACAACTAATGAAAAACTGTTTTTT.

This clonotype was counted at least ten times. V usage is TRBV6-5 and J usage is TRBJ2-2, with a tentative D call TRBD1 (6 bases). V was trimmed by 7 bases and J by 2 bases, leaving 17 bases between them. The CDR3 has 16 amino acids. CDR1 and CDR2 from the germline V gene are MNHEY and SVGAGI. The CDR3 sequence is CASTRGRDINTGELFF. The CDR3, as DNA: TGTGCCAGCACTCGAGGACGGGACATAAACACCGGGGAGCTGTTTTTT.

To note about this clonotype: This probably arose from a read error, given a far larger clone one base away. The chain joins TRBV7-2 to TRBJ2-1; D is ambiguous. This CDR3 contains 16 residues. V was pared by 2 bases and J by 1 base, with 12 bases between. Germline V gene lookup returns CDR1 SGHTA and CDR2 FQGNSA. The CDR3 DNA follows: TGTGCCAGCAGCTTACAGGCCTGGGGTTCCTACAATGAGCAGTTCTTC. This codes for CASSLQAWGSYNEQFF.

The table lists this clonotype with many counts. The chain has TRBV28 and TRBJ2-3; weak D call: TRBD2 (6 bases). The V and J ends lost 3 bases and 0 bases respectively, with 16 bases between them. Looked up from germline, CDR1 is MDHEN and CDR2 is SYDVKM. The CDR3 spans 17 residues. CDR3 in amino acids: CASSFSQIAASTDTQYF. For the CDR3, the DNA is TGTGCCAGCAGTTTCTCCCAGATAGCGGCTAGCACAGATACGCAGTATTTT.

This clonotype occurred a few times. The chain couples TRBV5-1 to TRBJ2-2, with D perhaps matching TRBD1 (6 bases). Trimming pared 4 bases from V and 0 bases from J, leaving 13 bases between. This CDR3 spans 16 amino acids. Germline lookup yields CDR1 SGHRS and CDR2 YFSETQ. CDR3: CASSGTGTPNTGELFF. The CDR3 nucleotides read TGCGCCAGCAGCGGGACCGGGACACCGAACACCGGGGAGCTGTTTTTT.

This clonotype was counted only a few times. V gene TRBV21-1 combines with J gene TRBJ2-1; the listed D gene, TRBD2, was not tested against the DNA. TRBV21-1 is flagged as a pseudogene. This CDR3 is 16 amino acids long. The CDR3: CASSQGVARAYNEQSF. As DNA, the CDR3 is TGTGCCAGCAGCCAAGGGGTAGCGAGGGCCTACAATGAGCAGTCCTTC.

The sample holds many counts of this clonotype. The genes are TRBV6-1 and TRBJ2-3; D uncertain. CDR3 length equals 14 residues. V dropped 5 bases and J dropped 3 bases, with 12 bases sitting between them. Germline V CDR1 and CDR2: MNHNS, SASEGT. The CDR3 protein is CASSTTPTTDTQYF. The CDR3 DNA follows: TGTGCCAGCAGTACCACCCCCACGACAGATACGCAGTATTTT.

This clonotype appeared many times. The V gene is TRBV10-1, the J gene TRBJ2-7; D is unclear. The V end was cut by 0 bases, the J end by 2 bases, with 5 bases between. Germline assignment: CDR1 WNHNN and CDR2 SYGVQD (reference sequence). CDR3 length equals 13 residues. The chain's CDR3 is CASSESEPYEQYF. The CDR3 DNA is TGCGCCAGCAGTGAGTCCGAACCCTACGAGCAGTACTTC.

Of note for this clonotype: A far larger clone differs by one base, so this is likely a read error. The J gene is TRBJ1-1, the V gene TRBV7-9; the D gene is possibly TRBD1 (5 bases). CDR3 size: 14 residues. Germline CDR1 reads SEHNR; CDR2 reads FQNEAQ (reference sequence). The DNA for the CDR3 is TGTGCCAGCAGCTCGGGGCCCTTGAACACTGAAACTTTCTTT. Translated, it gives CASSSGPLNTETFF.

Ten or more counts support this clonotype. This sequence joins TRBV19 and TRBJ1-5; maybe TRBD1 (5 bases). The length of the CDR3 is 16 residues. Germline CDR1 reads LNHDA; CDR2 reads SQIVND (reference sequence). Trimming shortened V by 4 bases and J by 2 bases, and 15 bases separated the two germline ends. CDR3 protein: CASSTSSGTGNQPQHF. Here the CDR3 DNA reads TGTGCCAGTAGTACGTCCTCAGGGACGGGCAATCAGCCCCAGCATTTT.

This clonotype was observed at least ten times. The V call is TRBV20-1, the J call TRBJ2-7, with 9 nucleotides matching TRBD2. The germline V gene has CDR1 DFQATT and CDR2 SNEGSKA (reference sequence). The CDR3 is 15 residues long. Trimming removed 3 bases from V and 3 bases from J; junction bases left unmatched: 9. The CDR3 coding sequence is TGCAGTGCTAGTTCAGTAGCGGGGGATTACTACGAGCAGTACTTC. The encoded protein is CSASSVAGDYYEQYF.

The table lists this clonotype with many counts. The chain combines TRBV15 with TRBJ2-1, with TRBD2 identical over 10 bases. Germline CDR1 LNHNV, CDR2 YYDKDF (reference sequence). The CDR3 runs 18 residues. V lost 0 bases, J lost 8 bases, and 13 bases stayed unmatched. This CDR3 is CATSRDRRSGRAGYEQFF. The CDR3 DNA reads TGTGCCACCAGCAGAGATCGAAGAAGCGGGAGGGCCGGGTATGAGCAGTTCTTC. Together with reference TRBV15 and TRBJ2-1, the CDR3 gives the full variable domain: DAMVIQNPRYQVTQFGKPVTLSCSQTLNHNVMYWYQQKSSQAPKLLFHYYDKDFNNEADTPDNFQSRRPNTSFCFLDIRSPGLGDTAMYLCATSRDRRSGRAGYEQFFGPGTRLTVL.

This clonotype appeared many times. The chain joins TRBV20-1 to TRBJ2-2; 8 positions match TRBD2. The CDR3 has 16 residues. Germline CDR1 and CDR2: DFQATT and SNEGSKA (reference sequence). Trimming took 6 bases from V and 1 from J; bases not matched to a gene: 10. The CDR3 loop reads CSATGYREGNTGELFF. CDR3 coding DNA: TGCAGTGCGACCGGCTACCGGGAGGGGAACACCGGGGAGCTGTTTTTT.

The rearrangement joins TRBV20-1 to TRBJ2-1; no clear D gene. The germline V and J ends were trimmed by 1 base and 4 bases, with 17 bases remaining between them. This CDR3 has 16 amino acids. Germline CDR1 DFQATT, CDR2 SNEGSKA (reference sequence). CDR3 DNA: TGCAGTGCTAGAGCAACCTTAGCTCAGAATTACAATGAGCAGTTCTTC. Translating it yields CSARATLAQNYNEQFF.

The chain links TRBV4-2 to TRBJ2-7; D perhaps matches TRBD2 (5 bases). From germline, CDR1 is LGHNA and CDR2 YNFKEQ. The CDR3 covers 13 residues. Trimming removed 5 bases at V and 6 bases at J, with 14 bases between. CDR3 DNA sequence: TGTGCCAGCAGCGACGACCGGGCGGGCGAGCAGTACTTC. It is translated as CASSDDRAGEQYF.

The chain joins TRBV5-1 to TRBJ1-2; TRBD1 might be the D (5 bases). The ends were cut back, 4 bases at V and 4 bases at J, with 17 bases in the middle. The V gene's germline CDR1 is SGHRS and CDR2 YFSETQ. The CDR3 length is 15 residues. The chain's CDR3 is CASSQEEGVRYGYTF. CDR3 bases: TGCGCCAGCAGCCAAGAGGAAGGGGTTCGCTATGGCTACACCTTC.

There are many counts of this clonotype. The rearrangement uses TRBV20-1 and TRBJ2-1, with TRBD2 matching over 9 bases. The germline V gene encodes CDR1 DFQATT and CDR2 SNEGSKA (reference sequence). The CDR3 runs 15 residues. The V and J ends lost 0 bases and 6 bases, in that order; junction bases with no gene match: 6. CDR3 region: CSARDSGTSPNEQFF. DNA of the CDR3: TGCAGTGCTAGAGATTCCGGGACTAGCCCCAATGAGCAGTTCTTC.

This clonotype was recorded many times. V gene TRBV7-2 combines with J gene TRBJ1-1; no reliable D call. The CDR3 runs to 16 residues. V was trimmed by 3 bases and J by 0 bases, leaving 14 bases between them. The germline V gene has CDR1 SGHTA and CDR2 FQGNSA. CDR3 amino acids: CASSFRADSMNTEAFF. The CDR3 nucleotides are TGTGCCAGCAGCTTCCGAGCGGACTCCATGAACACTGAAGCTTTCTTT.

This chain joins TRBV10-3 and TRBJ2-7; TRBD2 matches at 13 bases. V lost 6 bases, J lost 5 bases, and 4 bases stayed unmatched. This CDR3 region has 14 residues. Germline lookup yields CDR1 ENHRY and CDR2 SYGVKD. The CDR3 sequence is CAISPGTSGDEQYF. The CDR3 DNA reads TGTGCCATCAGCCCCGGGACTAGCGGGGACGAGCAGTACTTC.

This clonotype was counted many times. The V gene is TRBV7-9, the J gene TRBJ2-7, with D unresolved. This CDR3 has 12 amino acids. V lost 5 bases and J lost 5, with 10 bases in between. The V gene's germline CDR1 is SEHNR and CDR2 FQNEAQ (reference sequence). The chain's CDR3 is CASSRIDHEQYF. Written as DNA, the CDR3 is TGTGCCAGCAGCAGAATAGACCACGAGCAGTACTTC.

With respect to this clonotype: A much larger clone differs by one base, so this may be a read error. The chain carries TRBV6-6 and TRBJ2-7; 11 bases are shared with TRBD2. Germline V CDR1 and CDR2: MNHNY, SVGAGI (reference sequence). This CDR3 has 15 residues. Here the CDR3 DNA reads TGTGCCGGCAGTTTTCTAGCGGGAGGTGACCACGAGCAGTACTTC. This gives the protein CAGSFLAGGDHEQYF.

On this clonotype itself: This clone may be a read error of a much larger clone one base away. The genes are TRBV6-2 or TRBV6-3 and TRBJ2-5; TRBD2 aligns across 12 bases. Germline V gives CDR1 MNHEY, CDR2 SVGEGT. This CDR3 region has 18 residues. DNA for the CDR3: TGTGCCAGAAGTTACCCCCTGACTAGCGGGAGATCCGAAGAGACCCAGTACTTC. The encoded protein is CARSYPLTSGRSEETQYF.

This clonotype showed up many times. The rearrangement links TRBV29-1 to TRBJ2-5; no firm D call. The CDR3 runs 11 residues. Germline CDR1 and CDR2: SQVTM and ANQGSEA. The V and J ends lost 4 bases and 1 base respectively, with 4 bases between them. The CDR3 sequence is CSVGTQETQYF. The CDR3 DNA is TGCAGCGTTGGCACCCAAGAGACCCAGTACTTC.

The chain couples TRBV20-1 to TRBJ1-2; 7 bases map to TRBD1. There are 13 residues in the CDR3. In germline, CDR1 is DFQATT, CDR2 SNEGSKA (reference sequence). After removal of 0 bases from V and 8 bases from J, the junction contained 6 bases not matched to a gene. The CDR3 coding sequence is TGCAGTGCTAGAGATCCGAGACAGGGCGGCTACACCTTC. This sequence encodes CSARDPRQGGYTF.